This T cell receptor beta chain was found in a study of cytomegalovirus exposure and HLA in healthy donors. Overall study results and limits: Owing to their indistinguishability, certain V segments, notably TRBV6-2 and TRBV6-3, were excluded. According to an earlier analysis, most TCR beta V segments yielded productive rearrangements about 87% or about 30% of the time.

To note about this clone: The antigen is not known.

This CDR3 contains 13 residues. CDR1 is SGHAT, CDR2 FQDESV, per germline (reference sequence). Between the trimmed V and J ends, which lost 4 bases and 9 bases, there was a span of 15 bases. The PCR made use of 60 Vbeta and 13 Jbeta primers. The method was immunoSEQ multiplex PCR; TCRdb's version includes in-frame clones alone and lacks a portion of them. The sample lists some 150,000 clones, over 65% occurring once. This chain links TRBV11-1 with TRBJ1-1; D remains ambiguous. Sequencing used PBMCs. The receptor comes from a man in his forties in good health and CMV-seronegative. In nucleotides, the CDR3 is TGTGCCAGCAGCTCCGAGAGCGGAATGAAAGCTTTCTTT. This codes for CASSSESGMKAFF.